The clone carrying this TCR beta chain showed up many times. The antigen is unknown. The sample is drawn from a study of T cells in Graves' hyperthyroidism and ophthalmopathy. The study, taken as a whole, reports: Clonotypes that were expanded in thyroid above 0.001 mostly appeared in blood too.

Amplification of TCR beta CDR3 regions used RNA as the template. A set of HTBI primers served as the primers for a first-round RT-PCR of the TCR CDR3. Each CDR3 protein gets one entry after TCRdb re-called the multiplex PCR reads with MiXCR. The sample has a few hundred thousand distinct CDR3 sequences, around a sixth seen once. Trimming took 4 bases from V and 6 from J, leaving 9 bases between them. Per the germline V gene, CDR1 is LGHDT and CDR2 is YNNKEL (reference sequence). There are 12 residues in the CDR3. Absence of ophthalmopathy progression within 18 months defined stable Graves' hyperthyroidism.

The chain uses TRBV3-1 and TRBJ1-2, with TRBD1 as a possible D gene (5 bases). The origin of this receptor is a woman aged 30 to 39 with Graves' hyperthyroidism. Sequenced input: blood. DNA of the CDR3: TGTGCCAGCAGCCTCGGACACCATGGCTACACCTTC. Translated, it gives CASSLGHHGYTF.